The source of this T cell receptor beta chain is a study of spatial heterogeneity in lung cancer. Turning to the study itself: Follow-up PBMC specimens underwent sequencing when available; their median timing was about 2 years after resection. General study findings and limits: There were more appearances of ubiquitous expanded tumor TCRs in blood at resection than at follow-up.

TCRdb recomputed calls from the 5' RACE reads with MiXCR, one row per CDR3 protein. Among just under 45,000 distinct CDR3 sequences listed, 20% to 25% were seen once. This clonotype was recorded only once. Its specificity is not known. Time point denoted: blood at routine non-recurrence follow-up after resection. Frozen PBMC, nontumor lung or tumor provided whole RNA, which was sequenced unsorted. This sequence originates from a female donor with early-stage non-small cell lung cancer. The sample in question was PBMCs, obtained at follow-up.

CDR3 protein: CSARDGGFQVYGYTF. The CDR3 nucleotides read TGCAGTGCTAGAGATGGGGGCTTTCAGGTATATGGCTACACCTTC. The chain recombines TRBV20-1 with TRBJ1-2; a possible D gene is TRBD1 (6 bases). Germline V CDR1 and CDR2: DFQATT, SNEGSKA (reference sequence). This CDR3 is 15 amino acids long. V lost 0 bases, J lost 5 bases, and 16 bases lay in between.